A selection of T cell receptor beta chains follows, all from one sample in a study of control samples from healthy donors and cancer patients. TCRdb's table, derived via immunoSEQ multiplex PCR, lists solely in-frame clones and lacks some. The sample has some 140,000 clones, more than 85% seen once. The sample was blood. The receptors shown here come from a young woman in good health. Both conserved end residues are part of each CDR3. A D gene is named only where the DNA matches it firmly. Size is omitted from some rows. Given values are once, few, many or a class for expanded clones.

TRBV7-2	TRBJ2-2	-	TRBD2	CASSSLADHTGELFF	TGTGCCAGCAGCTCACTAGCGGACCACACCGGGGAGCTGTTTTTT
TRBV6-5	TRBJ1-6	-	-	CASGAGSSYNSPLHF	TGTGCCAGCGGGGCAGGGAGCTCCTATAATTCACCCCTCCACTTT
TRBV7-2	TRBJ1-5	-	-	CASSTYRNSNQPQHF	TGTGCCAGCAGCACCTACAGGAATAGCAATCAGCCCCAGCATTTT
TRBV10-3	TRBJ1-6	-	TRBD1	CAISLGQGRHSPLHF	TGTGCCATCAGTCTGGGACAGGGAAGGCATTCACCCCTCCACTTT
TRBV6-6	TRBJ2-5	-	-	CASSYSRAGETQYF	TGTGCCAGCAGTTACTCACGAGCTGGAGAGACCCAGTACTTC
TRBV5-1	TRBJ1-3	-	TRBD1	CASSLVQGAGNTIYF	TGCGCCAGCAGCTTGGTGCAGGGGGCGGGAAACACCATATATTTT
TRBV2	TRBJ2-7	-	-	CASSPNRATYEQYF	TGTGCCAGCAGCCCCAACAGGGCCACCTACGAGCAGTACTTC
TRBV11-2	TRBJ1-1	-	-	CASSLAVNTEAFF	TGTGCCAGCAGCTTGGCAGTGAACACTGAAGCTTTCTTT
TRBV11-2	TRBJ1-3	once	TRBD1	CASARQGQYTIYF	TGTGCCAGCGCCCGACAGGGGCAATACACCATATATTTT
TRBV11-2	TRBJ2-7	-	-	CASSSSGLYEQYF	TGTGCCAGCAGCTCCTCGGGGCTCTACGAGCAGTACTTC
TRBV24-1	TRBJ2-1	once	-	CATSDFAGPTYNEQFF	TGTGCCACCAGTGATTTCGCGGGTCCAACCTACAATGAGCAGTTCTTC
TRBV7-2	TRBJ2-1	-	-	CASSPQGFNEQFF	TGTGCCAGCAGCCCCCAGGGGTTCAATGAGCAGTTCTTC
TRBV5-6	TRBJ1-1	-	TRBD1	CASSLAYGTGAIEAFF	TGTGCCAGCAGCTTGGCTTACGGGACAGGGGCAATTGAAGCTTTCTTT
TRBV5-1	TRBJ1-4	once	-	CASSPGATNEKLFF	TGCGCCAGCTCCCCAGGTGCAACTAATGAAAAACTGTTTTTT
TRBV7-2	TRBJ2-7	-	-	CASSFTQPSYEQYF	TGTGCCAGCAGCTTTACTCAACCCTCCTACGAGCAGTACTTC
TRBV5-5	TRBJ1-2	-	-	CASSFGQNYGYTF	TGTGCCAGCAGCTTCGGGCAGAACTATGGCTACACCTTC
TRBV19	TRBJ2-7	-	TRBD2	CASSISTTGGGEQYF	TGTGCCAGTAGTATAAGTACCACCGGGGGGGGCGAGCAGTACTTC
TRBV11-2	TRBJ2-2	-	-	CASSRVLIGELFF	TGTGCCAGCAGCAGGGTTCTTATCGGGGAGCTGTTTTTT
TRBV6-2/TRBV6-3	TRBJ2-7	-	TRBD2	CASSYPTMTSGPYEQYF	TGTGCCAGCAGTTACCCAACTATGACTAGCGGTCCCTACGAGCAGTACTTC
TRBV7-8	TRBJ1-3	-	-	CASSSRLQGSGNTIYF	TGTGCCAGCAGCTCCCGACTACAGGGATCTGGAAACACCATATATTTT
TRBV5-5	TRBJ2-7	-	-	CASSVYGAGPYEQYF	TGTGCCAGCAGCGTCTACGGGGCCGGACCCTACGAGCAGTACTTC
TRBV6-5	TRBJ1-3	-	-	CASSYATGVGNTIYF	TGTGCCAGCAGTTACGCTACAGGAGTTGGAAACACCATATATTTT
TRBV9	TRBJ2-2	-	TRBD2	CATASGVNTGELFF	TGTGCCACCGCTAGCGGGGTTAACACCGGGGAGCTGTTTTTT
TRBV5-1	TRBJ2-5	-	TRBD2	CASSWGGETQYF	TGCGCCAGCAGCTGGGGAGGGGAGACCCAGTACTTC
TRBV30	TRBJ2-1	-	-	CAWSPASIEQFF	TGTGCCTGGAGTCCAGCTAGCATTGAGCAGTTCTTC
TRBV2	TRBJ1-6	-	TRBD1	CASTVLPGGNSPLHF	TGTGCCAGCACCGTTCTCCCAGGGGGAAATTCACCCCTCCACTTT
TRBV24-1	TRBJ2-7	-	-	CATSDSSRDEQYF	TGTGCCACCAGTGATTCCAGCCGCGACGAGCAGTACTTC
TRBV24-1	TRBJ1-5	-	-	CATTAGDHQPQHF	TGTGCCACCACCGCAGGAGACCATCAGCCCCAGCATTTT
TRBV5-4	TRBJ2-1	-	TRBD2	CASSLKRESSYNEQFF	TGTGCCAGCAGCTTGAAGCGGGAGTCGTCCTACAATGAGCAGTTCTTC
TRBV19	TRBJ2-2	-	-	CASSIFAGPTTGELFF	TGTGCCAGTAGTATATTCGCCGGGCCAACCACCGGGGAGCTGTTTTTT
TRBV9	TRBJ2-6	few	TRBD1	CASSVEPQGAAGANVLTF	TGTGCCAGCAGCGTAGAACCCCAGGGGGCGGCTGGGGCCAACGTCCTGACTTTC
TRBV28	TRBJ1-1	-	-	CASSLQNTEAFF	TGTGCCAGCAGTTTACAGAACACTGAAGCTTTCTTT
TRBV3-1/TRBV3-2	TRBJ1-4	-	-	CASSQDEQLGEKLFF	TGTGCCAGCAGCCAAGATGAACAGCTGGGGGAAAAACTGTTTTTT
TRBV2	TRBJ2-2	-	TRBD2	CASVLAGETGELFF	TGTGCCAGCGTACTAGCGGGAGAAACCGGGGAGCTGTTTTTT
TRBV12-3/TRBV12-4	TRBJ1-5	-	-	CASSFQAREPQHF	TGTGCCAGCAGTTTTCAGGCACGGGAGCCCCAGCATTTT
TRBV5-1	TRBJ2-3	few	TRBD2	CASSSGLAGTDTQYF	TGCGCCAGCAGCTCGGGACTAGCGGGCACAGATACGCAGTATTTT
TRBV13	TRBJ2-2	-	-	CASSPTLLLEGGTGELFF	TGTGCCAGCAGCCCCACCCTTCTCCTAGAGGGCGGCACCGGGGAGCTGTTTTTT
TRBV11-2	TRBJ2-3	-	-	CASRRVSGPDTQYF	TGTGCCAGCAGGAGGGTGTCCGGTCCAGATACGCAGTATTTT
TRBV1	TRBJ1-1	-	-	CTSSQDQTENTEAFF	TGCACCAGCAGCCAAGATCAAACGGAGAACACTGAAGCTTTCTTT
TRBV6-5	TRBJ1-5	-	-	CASSRPSNQPQHF	TGTGCCAGCAGTCGACCTAGCAATCAGCCCCAGCATTTT
TRBV21-1	TRBJ2-3	-	-	CASKVTPLTRGTTESTDTQYF	TGTGCCAGCAAAGTTACCCCACTCACCCGGGGGACAACGGAGAGCACAGATACGCAGTATTTT
TRBV12-3/TRBV12-4	TRBJ2-1	-	-	CASSSYNEQFF	TGTGCCAGCAGTTCCTACAATGAGCAGTTCTTC
TRBV5-1	TRBJ1-1	-	-	CASSWGPNTEAFF	TGCGCCAGCAGCTGGGGCCCGAACACTGAAGCTTTCTTT
TRBV6-1	TRBJ2-3	-	-	CASSEAGGWTDTQYF	TGTGCCAGCAGTGAAGCAGGGGGGTGGACAGATACGCAGTATTTT
TRBV29-1	TRBJ2-7	-	-	CSVEGLRGKAYEQYF	TGCAGCGTTGAAGGCCTACGGGGGAAGGCCTACGAGCAGTACTTC
TRBV25-1	TRBJ2-2	-	-	CASSDRGAGELFF	TGTGCCAGCAGTGATAGGGGGGCCGGGGAGCTGTTTTTT
TRBV10-1	TRBJ1-2	-	TRBD1	CASSSDRAYGYTF	TGCGCCAGCAGTTCGGACAGGGCCTATGGCTACACCTTC